One and the same sample provided the 18 T cell receptor beta chains below, sequenced in a study of T cells in localized non-small cell lung cancer. Sequencing was performed with immunoSEQ multiplex PCR; in TCRdb, only in-frame clones are kept and a portion is missing. There are roughly 30,000 clones in the sample; 84% occur only once, and 5.3% lies in the top ten. The sample in question was peripheral blood mononuclear cells, obtained before any cancer treatment. The receptor set was obtained from a man aged 40 to 70 with stage III lung adenocarcinoma.

Here the CDR3 reads CASSPQSRGPYYGYTF. The DNA of the CDR3 is TGTGCCAGCAGCCCCCAAAGCAGGGGCCCTTACTATGGCTACACCTTC. This sequence joins TRBV9 and TRBJ1-2, with TRBD1 as a possible D gene (6 bases). The CDR3 is 16 amino acids. V lost 4 bases and J 3 bases, leaving 19 bases between the germline ends. The V gene's germline CDR1 is SGDLS and CDR2 YYNGEE. The variable domain in full, completed from reference TRBV9 and TRBJ1-2, reads DSGVTQTPKHLITATGQRVTLRCSPRSGDLSVYWYQQSLDQGLQFLIQYYNGEERAKGNILERFSAQQFPDLHSELNLSSLELGDSALYFCASSPQSRGPYYGYTFGSGTRLTVV.

The genes are TRBV5-1 and TRBJ1-2; D is undetermined. Trimming pared 2 bases from V and 5 bases from J, leaving 13 bases between. From germline, CDR1 is SGHRS and CDR2 YFSETQ. The CDR3 consists of 14 residues. In DNA form, the CDR3 reads TGCGCCAGCAGCTTCGACGGTGATTCTTATGGCTACACCTTC. It translates to CASSFDGDSYGYTF. The whole variable domain, filled in from reference TRBV5-1 and TRBJ1-2, reads KAGVTQTPRYLIKTRGQQVTLSCSPISGHRSVSWYQQTPGQGLQFLFEYFSETQRNKGNFPGRFSGRQFSNSRSEMNVSTLELGDSALYLCASSFDGDSYGYTFGSGTRLTVV.

Points on this clone: One end of the junction fails to match germline, which may point to a read error. The chain links TRBV11-2 to TRBJ2-1; weak D call: TRBD1 (6 bases). The length of the CDR3 is 11 residues. In germline, CDR1 is SGHAT, CDR2 FQNNGV. The CDR3 DNA sequence: TGTGCCAGCAGCTACGGACAGACCCGGATCTTC. Translation gives CASSYGQTRIF. Based on the CDR3 plus reference TRBV11-2 and TRBJ2-1, the full variable domain is EAGVAQSPRYKIIEKRQSVAFWCNPISGHATLYWYQQILGQGPKLLIQFQNNGVVDDSQLPKDRFSAERLKGVDSTLKIQPAKLEDSAVYLCASSYGQTRIFGPGTRLTVL.

This chain connects TRBV5-5 to TRBJ1-3; 7 nucleotides agree with TRBD1. The V and J ends lost 0 bases and 0 bases, in that order; junction bases with no gene match: 12. Germline loops: CDR1 SGHKS, CDR2 YYEKEE (reference sequence). This CDR3 spans 19 amino acids. CDR3 nucleotide sequence: TGTGCCAGCAGCTTGGTGGCAGGGGGACAAGGTCTCTCTGGAAACACCATATATTTT. It translates to CASSLVAGGQGLSGNTIYF.

This clone was found once. The CDR3 here is CASSSTSGSNSEQFF. The CDR3 bases are TGTGCCAGCAGTTCAACTAGCGGGAGTAACAGTGAGCAGTTCTTC. The chain employs TRBV25-1 and TRBJ2-1; 11 bases align to TRBD2. Germline V gene sequence: CDR1 MGHDK, CDR2 SYGVNS. After removal of 5 bases from V and 9 bases from J, the junction contained 9 bases not matched to a gene. The CDR3 covers 15 residues.

The chain carries TRBV2 and TRBJ2-5, with TRBD1 identical over 8 bases. The CDR3 extends over 14 amino acids. V dropped 6 bases and J dropped 4; count of bases not matched to a gene: 7. CDR1 and CDR2 (germline): SNHLY, FYNNEI. CDR3 in amino acids: CASRKTGVLETQYF. The CDR3 DNA follows: TGTGCCAGCAGAAAGACAGGGGTCTTAGAGACCCAGTACTTC.

The chain carries TRBV27 and TRBJ1-5; D possibly corresponds to TRBD1 (5 bases). The CDR3 extends over 13 amino acids. Deletions cut 3 bases from V and 9 bases from J, with 12 bases between. From germline, CDR1 is MNHEY and CDR2 SMNVEV (reference sequence). CDR3 sequence (DNA): TGTGCCAGCAGTTTCGGGGGGGTCGCGCCCCAGCATTTT. Amino acid sequence: CASSFGGVAPQHF.

The chain combines TRBV5-6 with TRBJ1-1; 7 bases are a match to TRBD1. V shed 3 bases, J shed 3 bases, and the junction held 5 bases outside the gene matches. In germline, CDR1 is SGHDT, CDR2 YYEEEE. The CDR3 sequence is 14 residues long. CDR3 DNA sequence: TGTGCCAGCAGCTCTACAGGGGCTTACACTGAAGCTTTCTTT. It translates to CASSSTGAYTEAFF. Full variable domain (missing parts from reference TRBV5-6 and TRBJ1-1): DAGVTQSPTHLIKTRGQQVTLRCSPKSGHDTVSWYQQALGQGPQFIFQYYEEEERQRGNFPDRFSGHQFPNYSSELNVNALLLGDSALYLCASSSTGAYTEAFFGQGTRLTVV.

The V call is TRBV6-6, the J call TRBJ1-2, with D possibly TRBD1 on 6 matching bases. CDR1 MNHNY and CDR2 SVGAGI come from the germline V gene (reference sequence). Trimming took 0 bases from V and 4 from J, leaving 15 bases between them. CDR3 length equals 16 residues. The CDR3 is CASSYSYGQTIYGYTF. The CDR3 DNA reads TGTGCCAGCAGTTACTCGTACGGACAGACAATCTATGGCTACACCTTC.

The chain combines TRBV5-5 with TRBJ1-4, with D hard to call. This CDR3 is built from 14 residues. V lost 4 bases, J lost 7 bases, and 14 bases lay in between. Germline CDR1 is SGHKS and CDR2 is YYEKEE (reference sequence). The CDR3 is CASSLDHSREKLFF. The CDR3, as DNA: TGTGCCAGCAGCCTGGACCATAGTCGTGAAAAACTGTTTTTT.

This clone has only a few counts. The chain links TRBV4-1 to TRBJ2-7; 8 nucleotides match TRBD2. Germline CDR1 MGHRA, CDR2 YSYEKL. The CDR3 totals 17 residues. V trimming: 1 base; J trimming: 6 bases; junction bases outside the gene matches: 14. CDR3 coding DNA: TGCGCCAGCAGCCAAGTGGACATGGGACTAGTAAGCGCCGAGCAGTACTTC. Protein product: CASSQVDMGLVSAEQYF.

The chain recombines TRBV7-8 with TRBJ2-5; TRBD1 matches 7 bases. Trimming cost V 2 bases and J 3 bases; bases outside gene matches: 6. The CDR3 has 15 amino acids. CDR1 and CDR2 from the germline V gene are SGHVS and FQNEAQ. CDR3 nucleotide sequence: TGTGCCAGCAGCTTAAACGGACAGGTTAAAGAGACCCAGTACTTC. This encodes CASSLNGQVKETQYF. Looking up the rest from reference TRBV7-8 and TRBJ2-5 gives the full variable domain: GAGVSQSPRYKVAKRGQDVALRCDPISGHVSLFWYQQALGQGPEFLTYFQNEAQLDKSGLPSDRFFAERPEGSVSTLKIQRTQQEDSAVYLCASSLNGQVKETQYFGPGTRLLVL.

This chain joins TRBV28 and TRBJ2-1, with D maybe TRBD2 (5 bases). The CDR3 length is 14 residues. Germline V CDR1 and CDR2: MDHEN, SYDVKM. V lost 5 bases, J lost 12 bases, and 20 bases lay in between. The CDR3 coding sequence is TGTGCCAGCAGTCCTACTAGGCCTCCGAGCGTGCAGTTCTTC. Protein product: CASSPTRPPSVQFF.

This chain connects TRBV9 to TRBJ1-1; D uncertain. The length of the CDR3 is 14 residues. From germline, CDR1 is SGDLS and CDR2 YYNGEE. V gave up 0 bases and J gave up 5 bases, with 11 bases separating them. Here the CDR3 reads CASSVDLGRTEAFF. Written as DNA, the CDR3 is TGTGCCAGCAGCGTAGATTTGGGGAGGACTGAAGCTTTCTTT.

The V gene is TRBV5-6, the J gene TRBJ2-7; TRBD2 aligns across 7 bases. The germline gives CDR1 SGHDT, CDR2 YYEEEE. CDR3 length: 13 amino acids. The CDR3 DNA sequence: TGTGCCAGCAGCTCCCGGACTAGTCCAAGAGTCGACGTC. Translation gives CASSSRTSPRVDV.

This chain uses TRBV5-1 with TRBJ1-2; D is uncertain. The V end was cut by 5 bases, the J end by 7 bases, with 18 bases between. The CDR3 spans 14 residues. The V gene's germline CDR1 is SGHRS and CDR2 YFSETQ. This CDR3 is CASSQDVKSSGYTF. The DNA of the CDR3 is TGCGCCAGCAGTCAAGACGTTAAGAGTTCTGGCTACACCTTC.

The chain has TRBV1 and TRBJ1-5. TRBV1 is annotated as a pseudogene. This CDR3 is built from 15 residues. The CDR3 spells CTSSQDRQYNQPQHF. The CDR3 region has the DNA TGCACCAGCAGCCAAGATCGGCAGTACAATCAGCCCCAGCATTTT.

The chain has TRBV18 and TRBJ1-1, with D uncertain. Trimming stripped 3 bases from V and 11 bases from J, with 19 bases between. Germline V gene lookup returns CDR1 KGHSH and CDR2 LQKENI. This CDR3 has 14 amino acids. The CDR3 loop is CASSPQGTLQEAFF. For the CDR3, the DNA is TGTGCCAGCTCACCCCAAGGTACCCTCCAAGAGGCTTTCTTT.